Each of the 13 T cell receptor beta chains below was sequenced from the same sample in a study of T cells in localized non-small cell lung cancer. The assay was immunoSEQ multiplex PCR, and TCRdb's table has in-frame clones only and misses some. The table records tens of thousands of clones, about 84% of them present only once. The sample here was peripheral blood, taken before any cancer treatment. The source of these receptors is a female donor aged 60 or older with stage I lung adenocarcinoma.

J is TRBJ2-5 and V is TRBV5-1; weak D call: TRBD2 (5 bases). Germline loops: CDR1 SGHRS, CDR2 YFSETQ. V gave up 5 bases and J gave up 2 bases, with 19 bases separating them. The CDR3 is made up of 16 amino acids. The CDR3 nucleotides read TGCGCCAGCAGGACGCTGGCTGGCGGGCTGCAAGAGACCCAGTACTTC. Protein product: CASRTLAGGLQETQYF.

This clone appeared a single time. The gene calls are TRBV5-1 and TRBJ2-3; TRBD1 might be the D (5 bases). Germline assignment: CDR1 SGHRS and CDR2 YFSETQ. CDR3 size: 15 residues. The V end was cut by 3 bases, the J end by 2 bases, with 13 bases between. CDR3 coding DNA: TGCGCCAGCAGCTCGCGACAGTTTTTCACAGATACGCAGTATTTT. It is translated as CASSSRQFFTDTQYF.

The chain couples TRBV11-1 to TRBJ1-1; 8 positions agree with TRBD1. The V segment lost 5 bases and the J segment 10 bases; nucleotides outside the gene matches: 12. In germline, CDR1 is SGHAT, CDR2 FQDESV (reference sequence). This CDR3 spans 14 amino acids. CDR3 bases: TGTGCCAGCAGCCCCGGGACAGGCCTGCCTCGAGCTTTCTTT. Its translation: CASSPGTGLPRAFF.

V usage is TRBV15 and J usage is TRBJ1-3; D might be TRBD1 (5 bases). V gave up 8 bases and J gave up 4 bases, with 12 bases separating them. The CDR3 consists of 13 residues. Germline assignment: CDR1 LNHNV and CDR2 YYDKDF (reference sequence). DNA of the CDR3: TGTGCCACCGCGGTGCAGGGCGGAAACACCATATATTTT. Its protein product is CATAVQGGNTIYF.

The chain links TRBV6-5 to TRBJ2-7, with D uncertain. The CDR3 is made up of 13 amino acids. Germline-derived CDR1 and CDR2 are MNHEY and SVGAGI. Trimming left V 2 bases short and J 2 bases short, with 7 bases between. DNA for the CDR3: TGTGCCAGCAGTTACGGGGTCACCTACGAGCAGTACTTC. Translating it yields CASSYGVTYEQYF.

J is TRBJ2-1 and V is TRBV5-8, with TRBD2 matching over 16 bases. The germline V gene has CDR1 SGHTS and CDR2 YDEGEE. This CDR3 region has 19 residues. The ends lost 4 bases at V and 6 bases at J; junction bases unmatched: 13. Here the CDR3 reads CASSQTGTSGGALLNEQFF. In DNA form, the CDR3 reads TGTGCCAGCAGCCAAACCGGGACTAGCGGGGGGGCGTTACTCAATGAGCAGTTCTTC.

In nucleotides, the CDR3 is TGTGCCAGCAGCCCCACAGGGTCGGGGGGGACCACAGATACGCAGTATTTT. It codes for CASSPTGSGGTTDTQYF. This chain uses TRBV7-3 with TRBJ2-3, with TRBD2 matching over 8 bases. Germline assignment: CDR1 SGHTA and CDR2 FQGTGA. The CDR3 consists of 17 residues. Trimming took 5 bases from V and 2 from J; bases not matched to a gene: 12.

The chain has TRBV2 and TRBJ2-5; no clear D. Trimming stripped 2 bases from V and 0 bases from J, with 7 bases between. The CDR3 is 14 amino acids. The germline V gene has CDR1 SNHLY and CDR2 FYNNEI. CDR3 nucleotides: TGTGCCAGCAGTGAAAGAGAGAACCAAGAGACCCAGTACTTC. Its translation is CASSERENQETQYF.

This chain uses TRBV30 with TRBJ1-6; D is possibly TRBD1 (5 bases). V was cut by 0 bases and J by 7 bases, with 13 bases left in between. CDR1 GTSNPN and CDR2 SVGIG come from the germline V gene (reference sequence). CDR3 size: 15 residues. The CDR3 coding sequence is TGTGCCTGGAGTGTACCGGGTACAGGCAATTCACCCCTCCACTTT. This sequence encodes CAWSVPGTGNSPLHF.

Remarks on this clone: The sample carries other DNA sequences with the same CDR3. The chain combines TRBV7-9 with TRBJ1-4; D not certain. Germline V gene sequence: CDR1 SEHNR, CDR2 FQNEAQ (reference sequence). Trimming stripped 1 base from V and 7 bases from J, with 13 bases between. The CDR3 has 15 residues. For the CDR3, the DNA is TGTGCCAGCAGCTTAGACAGAGGAGGCGGTGAAAAACTGTTTTTT. Translating gives CASSLDRGGGEKLFF.

This clone has a count of ten or more. This rearrangement joins TRBV28 to TRBJ1-5, with TRBD1 matching 7 bases. Germline values: CDR1 MDHEN, CDR2 SYDVKM. V shed 3 bases, J shed 5 bases, and the junction held 13 bases outside the gene matches. The CDR3 has 17 residues. The CDR3 DNA sequence: TGTGCCAGCAGTTTGCCTCCCGAGACAGGGAATGATCAGCCCCAGCATTTT. This gives the protein CASSLPPETGNDQPQHF. Full variable domain (rest looked up from reference TRBV28 and TRBJ1-5): DVKVTQSSRYLVKRTGEKVFLECVQDMDHENMFWYRQDPGLGLRLIYFSYDVKMKEKGDIPEGYSVSREKKERFSLILESASTNQTSMYLCASSLPPETGNDQPQHFGDGTRLSIL.

V gene TRBV7-9 combines with J gene TRBJ2-1; the match to TRBD1 covers 8 bases. The V gene's germline CDR1 is SEHNR and CDR2 FQNEAQ (reference sequence). With V trimmed by 1 base and J by 5 bases, 1 base remained unmatched. The CDR3 is made up of 14 amino acids. The CDR3: CASSLGDRNNEQFF. CDR3 nucleotide sequence: TGTGCCAGCAGCTTAGGGGACAGGAACAATGAGCAGTTCTTC.

The V gene is TRBV5-4, the J gene TRBJ1-1; 8 positions agree with TRBD1. CDR3 length equals 15 residues. Trimming took 1 base from V and 1 from J; bases not matched to a gene: 3. Looked up from germline, CDR1 is SGHNT and CDR2 is YYREEE (reference sequence). CDR3 sequence: CASSLSGTGNTEAFF. CDR3 DNA: TGTGCCAGCAGCTTGTCCGGGACAGGGAACACTGAAGCTTTCTTT.